This T cell receptor beta chain was obtained from a study of T-cell memory formation after mild COVID-19 (dated by TCRdb to about 2021). Background on the whole study: TCR sequence clusters from the two donors were largely donor specific. Two young, previously healthy adult volunteers made up the cohort, one male and one female. T-cell clones expanding and contracting after mild COVID-19 in two donors were tracked by longitudinal TCRalpha and TCRbeta repertoire sequencing.

General conclusions and limits of the study: From day 15 to 85, contracting clones showed balanced CD4/CD8 phenotypes, whereas a second wave of clones that expanded from day 15 to 37 leaned towards CD4+. The second-wave clones that peaked on day 37 were not confirmed to be SARS-CoV-2 specific. Contracting CD4+ clones were located mainly in the CM and EM memory subsets, whereas CD8+ clones were found to be enriched in EMRA. Only a couple of mild cases were covered by the study, and larger cohorts that include severe cases with pre-infection samples were considered necessary. Some responding clones were detected in pre-infection memory, which suggested that pre-existing cross-reactive memory T cells had joined the SARS-CoV-2 response.

PBMCs were isolated by Ficoll-Paque density gradient centrifugation. The CDR3 starts with the cysteine, ends with the phenylalanine, and has 17 residues. Only the CDR3 part of the read is kept: 51 bases, read in frame from the first base. Germline trimming amounts to 3 bases on V and 4 bases on J, with 9 as the count of junction bases outside the gene matches. The germline V gene supplies CDR1 SNHLY and CDR2 FYNNEI. About this clonotype itself: Its specific antigen is unknown. No qualities accompany the bases; no much larger clone lies one base away.

Reads for this sample came from an Illumina NovaSeq 6000. cDNA libraries for TCRalpha and TCRbeta were prepared by 5'RACE using constant-segment primers, with sample barcodes and unique molecular identifiers added. RNA was extracted from every sample with Trizol reagent. The libraries were amplified in two PCR steps, and the second step added a second sample barcode and Illumina TruSeq adapters. Sequencing of libraries was performed on an Illumina NovaSeq with 2 x 150 bp paired-end reads. Per the source publication's procedure: With migec v1.2.7, reads were demultiplexed and then collapsed into UMI-guided consensus sequences. Using mixcr v2.1.11, the UMI consensuses were aligned to TRA and TRB V and J templates and assembled into clonotypes. A clonotype was counted as expanded or contracted only if both edgeR and NoisET called the change significant, with noise models trained on biological replicates. For edgeR calls, a false discovery rate-adjusted p below 0.01 and a log2 fold-change threshold of 1 were applied. As an exploratory analysis of dynamics, max-normalized trajectories of the 1000 most abundant clonotypes were examined with PCA combined with hierarchical clustering. Each responding clone was given a CD4 or CD8 phenotype based on the CD4+ and CD8+ repertoires, which had been sequenced separately. The raw public data were reprocessed by TCRdb itself: fastp quality trimming at Q25, MiXCR clonotype calling, in-frame beta chains only. Rows are combined by CDR3 protein, so each entry shows the most common genes and DNA. V and J calls and clone size were set by TCRdb, not the authors. The sample contains around 410,000 distinct CDR3 sequences, around a quarter of them found a single time. Around 13% of the sample is held by the ten biggest clonotypes.

This TCR was sampled from an adult woman who had mild COVID-19 (a few samples of this study predate the infection). The sample titles of this study are shuffled in the database, so cell type and time point are left out; the donor was told from shared clones. The chain links TRBV2 with TRBJ2-3; 11 of the junction bases match TRBD2. Sequences were obtained from PBMCs or a T cell subset sorted from them (not recorded which). The sequenced DNA is TGTGCCAGCAGTGACAGGCTAGCGGGGGGAGTGGCAGATACGCAGTATTTT. Its protein reads: CASSDRLAGGVADTQYF.